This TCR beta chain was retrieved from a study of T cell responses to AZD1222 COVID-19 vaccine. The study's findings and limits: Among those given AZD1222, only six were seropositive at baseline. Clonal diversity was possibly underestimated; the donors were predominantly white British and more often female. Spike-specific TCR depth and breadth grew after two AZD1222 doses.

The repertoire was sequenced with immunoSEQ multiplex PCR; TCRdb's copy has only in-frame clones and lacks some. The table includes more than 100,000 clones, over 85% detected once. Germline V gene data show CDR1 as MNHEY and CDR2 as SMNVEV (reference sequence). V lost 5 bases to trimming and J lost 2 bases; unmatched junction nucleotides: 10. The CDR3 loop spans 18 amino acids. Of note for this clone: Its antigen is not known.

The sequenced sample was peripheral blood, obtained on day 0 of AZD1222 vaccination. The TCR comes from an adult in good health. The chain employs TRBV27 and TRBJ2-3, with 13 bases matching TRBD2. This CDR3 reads CASSRGLAGVRATDTQYF. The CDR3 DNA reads TGTGCCAGCAGTCGCGGACTAGCGGGGGTGAGGGCCACAGATACGCAGTATTTT.